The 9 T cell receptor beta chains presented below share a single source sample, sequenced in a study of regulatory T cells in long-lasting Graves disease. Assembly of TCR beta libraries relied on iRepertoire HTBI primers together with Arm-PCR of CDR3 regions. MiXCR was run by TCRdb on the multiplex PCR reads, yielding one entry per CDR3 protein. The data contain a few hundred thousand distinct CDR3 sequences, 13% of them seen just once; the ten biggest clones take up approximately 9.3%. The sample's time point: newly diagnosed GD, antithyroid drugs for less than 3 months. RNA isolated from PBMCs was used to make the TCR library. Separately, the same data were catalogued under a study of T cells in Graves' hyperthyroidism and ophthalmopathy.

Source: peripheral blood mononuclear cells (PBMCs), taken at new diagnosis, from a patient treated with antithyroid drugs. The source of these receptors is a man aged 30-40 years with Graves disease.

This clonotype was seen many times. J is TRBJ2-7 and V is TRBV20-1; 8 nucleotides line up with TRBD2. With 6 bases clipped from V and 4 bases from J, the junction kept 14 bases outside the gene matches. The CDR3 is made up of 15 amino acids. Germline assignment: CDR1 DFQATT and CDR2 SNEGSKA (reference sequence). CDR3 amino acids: CSAKNEAGAVYEQYF. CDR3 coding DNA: TGCAGTGCCAAAAACGAAGCGGGAGCGGTATACGAGCAGTACTTC.

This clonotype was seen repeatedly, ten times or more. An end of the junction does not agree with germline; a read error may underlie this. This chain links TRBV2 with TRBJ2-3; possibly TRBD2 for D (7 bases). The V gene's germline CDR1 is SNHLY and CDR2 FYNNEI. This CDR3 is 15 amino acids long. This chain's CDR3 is CASSEGGISTDTQYF. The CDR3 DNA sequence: TGCGCCAGCAGTGAGGGGGGGATCAGCACAGATACGCAGTATTTT.

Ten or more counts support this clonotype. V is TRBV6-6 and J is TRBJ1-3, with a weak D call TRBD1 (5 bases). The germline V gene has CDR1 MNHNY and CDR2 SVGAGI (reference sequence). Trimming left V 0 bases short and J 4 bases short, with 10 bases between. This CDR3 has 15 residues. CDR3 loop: CASSYSFQGGNTIYF. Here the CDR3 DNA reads TGTGCCAGCAGTTACTCGTTCCAGGGCGGAAACACCATATATTTT.

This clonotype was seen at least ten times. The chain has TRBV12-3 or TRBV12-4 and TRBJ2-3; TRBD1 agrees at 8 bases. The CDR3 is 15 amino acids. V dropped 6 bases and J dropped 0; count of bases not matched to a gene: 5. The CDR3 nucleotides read TGTGCCAGCAGCTGGGACAGGCGTAGCACAGATACGCAGTATTTT. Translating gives CASSWDRRSTDTQYF.

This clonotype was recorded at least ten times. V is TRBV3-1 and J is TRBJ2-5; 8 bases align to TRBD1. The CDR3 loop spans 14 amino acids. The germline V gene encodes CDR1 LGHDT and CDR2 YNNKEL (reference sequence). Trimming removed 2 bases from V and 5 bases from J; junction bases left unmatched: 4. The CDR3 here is CASSQRQGRETQYF. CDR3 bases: TGTGCCAGCAGCCAAAGACAGGGGAGGGAGACCCAGTACTTC.

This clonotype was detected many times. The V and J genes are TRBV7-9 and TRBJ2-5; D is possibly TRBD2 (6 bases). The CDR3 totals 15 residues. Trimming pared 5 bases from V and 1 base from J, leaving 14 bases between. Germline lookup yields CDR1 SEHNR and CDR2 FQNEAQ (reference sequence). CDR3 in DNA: TGTGCCAGCAGCCCGCGGGAACCATTCCAAGAGACCCAGTACTTC. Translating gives CASSPREPFQETQYF.

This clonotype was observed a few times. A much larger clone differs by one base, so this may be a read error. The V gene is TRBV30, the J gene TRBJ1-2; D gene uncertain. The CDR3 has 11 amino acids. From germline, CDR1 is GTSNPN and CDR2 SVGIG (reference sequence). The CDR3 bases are TGTGCCTGGGGTGTGGCTTATGGCTACACCTTC. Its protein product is CAWGVAYGYTF.

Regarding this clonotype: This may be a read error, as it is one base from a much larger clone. As DNA, the CDR3 is TGTGTCAGCAGTGCCGACAGGGTTGAGAAACTGTTTTTT. The encoded protein is CVSSADRVEKLFF. The gene calls are TRBV28 and TRBJ1-4; 7 bases match TRBD1. Per the germline V gene, CDR1 is MDHEN and CDR2 is SYDVKM. This CDR3 contains 13 residues.

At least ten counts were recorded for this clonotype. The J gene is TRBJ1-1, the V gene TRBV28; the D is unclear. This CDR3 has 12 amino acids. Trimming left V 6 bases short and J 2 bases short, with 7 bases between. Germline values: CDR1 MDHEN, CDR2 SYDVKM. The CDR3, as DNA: TGTGCCAGCAGCTACGTCAACACTGAAGCTTTCTTT. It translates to CASSYVNTEAFF. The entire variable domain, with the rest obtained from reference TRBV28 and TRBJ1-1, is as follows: DVKVTQSSRYLVKRTGEKVFLECVQDMDHENMFWYRQDPGLGLRLIYFSYDVKMKEKGDIPEGYSVSREKKERFSLILESASTNQTSMYLCASSYVNTEAFFGQGTRLTVV.